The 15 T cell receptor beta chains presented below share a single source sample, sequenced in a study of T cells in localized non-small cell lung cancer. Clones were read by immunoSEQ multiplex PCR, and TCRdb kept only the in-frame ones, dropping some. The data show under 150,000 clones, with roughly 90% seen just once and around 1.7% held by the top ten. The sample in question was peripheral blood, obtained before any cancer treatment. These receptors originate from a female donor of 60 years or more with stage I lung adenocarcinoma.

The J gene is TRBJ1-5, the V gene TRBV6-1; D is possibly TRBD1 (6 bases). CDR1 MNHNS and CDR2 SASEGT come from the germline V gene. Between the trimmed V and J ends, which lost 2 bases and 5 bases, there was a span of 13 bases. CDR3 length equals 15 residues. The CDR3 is CASSESGGRDQPQHF. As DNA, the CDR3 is TGTGCCAGCAGTGAATCCGGGGGGCGGGATCAGCCCCAGCATTTT.

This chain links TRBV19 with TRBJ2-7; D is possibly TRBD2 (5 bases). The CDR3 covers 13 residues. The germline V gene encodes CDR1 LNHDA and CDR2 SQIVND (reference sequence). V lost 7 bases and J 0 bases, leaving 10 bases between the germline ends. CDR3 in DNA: TGTGCCAGTATGGGGAGTCTCTCCTACGAGCAGTACTTC. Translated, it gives CASMGSLSYEQYF.

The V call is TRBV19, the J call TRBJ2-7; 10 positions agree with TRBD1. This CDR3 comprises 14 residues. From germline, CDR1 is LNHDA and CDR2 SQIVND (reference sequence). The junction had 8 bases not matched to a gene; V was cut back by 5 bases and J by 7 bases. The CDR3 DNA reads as TGTGCCAGTAGTGCCCGGACAGGGGGTTGGGAGCAGTACTTC. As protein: CASSARTGGWEQYF. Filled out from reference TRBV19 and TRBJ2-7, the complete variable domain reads DGGITQSPKYLFRKEGQNVTLSCEQNLNHDAMYWYRQDPGQGLRLIYYSQIVNDFQKGDIAEGYSVSREKKESFPLTVTSAQKNPTAFYLCASSARTGGWEQYFGPGTRLTVT.

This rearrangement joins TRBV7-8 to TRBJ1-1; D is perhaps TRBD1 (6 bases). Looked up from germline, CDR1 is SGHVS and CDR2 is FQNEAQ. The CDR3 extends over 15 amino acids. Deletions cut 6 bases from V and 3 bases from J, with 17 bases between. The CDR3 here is CASRSRGGLDTEAFF. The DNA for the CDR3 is TGTGCCAGCAGGTCCAGGGGAGGGCTGGACACTGAAGCTTTCTTT. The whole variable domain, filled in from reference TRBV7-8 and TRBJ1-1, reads GAGVSQSPRYKVAKRGQDVALRCDPISGHVSLFWYQQALGQGPEFLTYFQNEAQLDKSGLPSDRFFAERPEGSVSTLKIQRTQQEDSAVYLCASRSRGGLDTEAFFGQGTRLTVV.

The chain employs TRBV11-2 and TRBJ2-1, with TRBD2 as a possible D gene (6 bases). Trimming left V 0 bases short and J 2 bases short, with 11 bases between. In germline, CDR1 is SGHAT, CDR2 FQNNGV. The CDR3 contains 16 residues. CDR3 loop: CASSLDHGGTYNEQFF. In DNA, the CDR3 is TGTGCCAGCAGCTTAGATCACGGGGGAACCTACAATGAGCAGTTCTTC.

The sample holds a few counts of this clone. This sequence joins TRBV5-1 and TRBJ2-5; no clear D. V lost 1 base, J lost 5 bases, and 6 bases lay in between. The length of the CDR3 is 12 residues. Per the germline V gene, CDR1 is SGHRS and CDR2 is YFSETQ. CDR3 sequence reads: CASSLPAETQYF. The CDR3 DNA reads TGCGCCAGCAGCTTGCCTGCGGAGACCCAGTACTTC.

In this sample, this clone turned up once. The CDR3 loop reads CASSLDLRRAGGYTF. In nucleotides, the CDR3 is TGTGCCAGCAGCTTAGATCTCCGCAGGGCGGGAGGCTACACCTTC. The chain uses TRBV11-2 and TRBJ1-2; D is possibly TRBD1 (5 bases). The CDR3 is 15 amino acids. Trimming shortened V by 0 bases and J by 8 bases, and 16 bases separated the two germline ends. Germline CDR1 is SGHAT and CDR2 is FQNNGV.

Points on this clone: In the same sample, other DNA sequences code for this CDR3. The CDR3 coding sequence is TGCGCCAGCAGCTTGGACACCTACGAGCAGTACTTC. As protein: CASSLDTYEQYF. The gene calls are TRBV5-1 and TRBJ2-7; D remains unclear. V was trimmed by 0 bases and J by 2 bases, leaving 3 bases between them. CDR1 and CDR2 from the germline V gene are SGHRS and YFSETQ. This CDR3 region has 12 residues.

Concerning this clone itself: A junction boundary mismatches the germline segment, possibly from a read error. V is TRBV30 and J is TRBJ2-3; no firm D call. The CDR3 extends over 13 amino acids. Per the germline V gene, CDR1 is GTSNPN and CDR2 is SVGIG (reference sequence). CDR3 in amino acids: CAWSAATTYTQYF. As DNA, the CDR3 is TGTGCCTGGAGTGCGGCTACCACATATACGCAGTATTTT.

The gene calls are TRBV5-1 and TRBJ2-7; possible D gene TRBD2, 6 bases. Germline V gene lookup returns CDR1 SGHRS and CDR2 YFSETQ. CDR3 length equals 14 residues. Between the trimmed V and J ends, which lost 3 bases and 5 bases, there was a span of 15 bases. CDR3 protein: CASSYRETGNEQYF. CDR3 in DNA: TGCGCCAGCAGCTACCGGGAGACTGGGAACGAGCAGTACTTC.

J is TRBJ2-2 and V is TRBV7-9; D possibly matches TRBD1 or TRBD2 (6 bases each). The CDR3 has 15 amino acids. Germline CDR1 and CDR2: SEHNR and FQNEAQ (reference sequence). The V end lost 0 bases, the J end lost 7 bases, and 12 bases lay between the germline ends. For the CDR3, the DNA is TGTGCCAGCAGCTTAGCGGGGGGCACAGGCGGGGAGCTGTTTTTT. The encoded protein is CASSLAGGTGGELFF.

The CDR3: CASSYAGAGELFF. DNA of the CDR3: TGTGCCAGCAGTTACGCTGGTGCCGGGGAGCTGTTTTTT. V is TRBV6-6 and J is TRBJ2-2; D gene ambiguous. Trimming removed 2 bases at V and 6 bases at J, with 7 bases between. CDR3 length: 13 residues. Germline CDR1 and CDR2: MNHNY and SVGAGI (reference sequence).

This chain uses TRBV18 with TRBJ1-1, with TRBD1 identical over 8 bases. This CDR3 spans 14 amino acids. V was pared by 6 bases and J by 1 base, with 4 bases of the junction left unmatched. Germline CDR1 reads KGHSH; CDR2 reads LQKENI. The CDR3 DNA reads TGTGCCAGCTCGGCTGGACAGGGGAACACTGAAGCTTTCTTT. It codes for CASSAGQGNTEAFF.

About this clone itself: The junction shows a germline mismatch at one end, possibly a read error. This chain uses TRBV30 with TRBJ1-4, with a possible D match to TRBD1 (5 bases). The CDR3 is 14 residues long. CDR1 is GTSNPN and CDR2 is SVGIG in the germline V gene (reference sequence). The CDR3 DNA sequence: TGTGCCGGGAGAGGCAGGCAGGGTCGTGAAAAACTGTTTTTT. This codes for CAGRGRQGREKLFF.

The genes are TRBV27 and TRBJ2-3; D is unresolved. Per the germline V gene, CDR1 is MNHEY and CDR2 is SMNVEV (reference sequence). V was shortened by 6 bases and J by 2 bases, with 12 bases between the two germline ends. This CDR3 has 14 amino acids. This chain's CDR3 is CASRSWDATDTQYF. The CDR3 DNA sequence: TGTGCCAGCAGGTCCTGGGATGCCACAGATACGCAGTATTTT.